This T cell receptor beta chain was sequenced in a study of T cell changes during pregnancy in multiple sclerosis. J lost 7 bases, V lost 2 bases, and 8 bases had no gene match. Germline V gives CDR1 LNHDA, CDR2 SQIVND (reference sequence). The CDR3 covers 15 residues. Sequenced by immunoSEQ multiplex PCR; TCRdb stores in-frame clones only, minus some. The data show 70,000 to 90,000 clones, approximately 91% seen once. Sequencing was performed on PBMCs, taken in the first trimester of pregnancy. This clonotype was sampled from a female donor in good health, serving as a control in a pregnancy study. Some clones in this sample may be carry-over from other donors' samples. This rearrangement joins TRBV19 to TRBJ2-3, with 8 bases matching TRBD2. CDR3 coding DNA: TGTGCCAGTAGTATAAGGATAGCGGGATGGAATACGCAGTATTTT. It encodes CASSIRIAGWNTQYF.